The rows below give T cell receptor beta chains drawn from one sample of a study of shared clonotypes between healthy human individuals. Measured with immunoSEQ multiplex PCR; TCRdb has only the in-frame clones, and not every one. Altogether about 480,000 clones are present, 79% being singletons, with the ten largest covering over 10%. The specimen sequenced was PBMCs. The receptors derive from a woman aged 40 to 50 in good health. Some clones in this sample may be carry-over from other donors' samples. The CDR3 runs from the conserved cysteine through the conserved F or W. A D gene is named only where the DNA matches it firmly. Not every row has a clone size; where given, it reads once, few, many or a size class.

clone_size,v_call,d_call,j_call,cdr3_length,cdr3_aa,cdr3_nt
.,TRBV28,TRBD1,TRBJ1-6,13,CATPGQGDSPLHF,TGTGCCACCCCGGGACAGGGGGATTCACCCCTCCACTTT
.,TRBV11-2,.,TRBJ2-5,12,CASSKTGQVLDF,TGTGCCAGCAGCAAAACCGGGCAGGTCCTAGACTTC
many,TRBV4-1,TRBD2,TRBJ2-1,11,CASSFSGRSFF,TGCGCCAGCAGTTTTAGCGGGAGGTCGTTCTTC
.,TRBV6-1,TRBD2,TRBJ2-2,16,CASSDGTSRIAGELFF,TGTGCCAGCAGTGATGGGACTAGCCGTATTGCCGGGGAGCTGTTTTTT
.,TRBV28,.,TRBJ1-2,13,CASSLRTHYGYTF,TGTGCCAGCAGTTTGAGGACCCACTATGGCTACACCTTC
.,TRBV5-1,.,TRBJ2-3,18,CASSLDGPRAGNTDTQYF,TGCGCCAGCAGCTTGGATGGGCCTCGGGCGGGTAACACAGATACGCAGTATTTT
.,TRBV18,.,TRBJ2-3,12,CASSQSTDTQYF,TGTGCCAGCTCACAAAGCACAGATACGCAGTATTTT
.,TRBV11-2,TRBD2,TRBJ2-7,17,CASSAKVSLREYYEQYF,TGTGCCAGCAGCGCCAAAGTCTCCTTGCGGGAGTACTACGAGCAGTACTTC
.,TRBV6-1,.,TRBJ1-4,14,CASSRTETNEKLFF,TGTGCCAGCAGTCGGACAGAGACAAATGAAAAACTGTTTTTT
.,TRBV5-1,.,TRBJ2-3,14,CASSLAALTDTQYF,TGCGCCAGCAGCTTGGCCGCATTGACAGATACGCAGTATTTT
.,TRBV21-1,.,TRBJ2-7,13,CASNRDRGNEQYF,TGTGCCAGCAACCGGGACAGGGGGAACGAGCAGTACTTC
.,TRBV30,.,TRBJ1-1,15,CAWSVGAAMNTEAFF,TGTGCCTGGAGTGTAGGGGCAGCAATGAACACTGAAGCTTTCTTT
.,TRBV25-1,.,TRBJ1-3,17,CASSEYGIGDSGNTIYF,TGTGCCAGCAGTGAATATGGGATAGGCGACTCTGGAAACACCATATATTTT
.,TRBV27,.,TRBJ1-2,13,CASSLGNNYGYTF,TGTGCCAGCAGTTTGGGTAATAACTATGGCTACACCTTC
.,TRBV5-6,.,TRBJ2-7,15,CASSLGPGRNYEQYF,TGTGCCAGCAGCTTGGGACCCGGCAGAAACTACGAGCAGTACTTC
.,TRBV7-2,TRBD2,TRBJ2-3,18,CASSRRLAGGPGTDTQYF,TGTGCCAGCAGCCGACGACTAGCGGGAGGGCCTGGCACAGATACGCAGTATTTT
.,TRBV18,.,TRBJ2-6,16,CASSPLTRAGANVLTF,TGTGCCAGCTCACCGTTGACGAGGGCGGGGGCCAACGTCCTGACTTTC
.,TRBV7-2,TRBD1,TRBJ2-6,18,CASSLVPGGLSGANVLTF,TGTGCCAGCAGCTTAGTTCCAGGGGGCCTCTCTGGGGCCAACGTCCTGACTTTC
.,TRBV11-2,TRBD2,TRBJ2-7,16,CASSSTTSGRSYEQYF,TGTGCCAGCAGCTCAACCACTAGCGGGAGATCCTACGAGCAGTACTTC
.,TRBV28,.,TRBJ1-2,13,CASSTGANYGYTF,TGTGCCAGCAGCACAGGCGCTAACTATGGCTACACCTTC
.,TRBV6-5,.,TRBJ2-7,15,CASSYSEGGSYEQYF,TGTGCCAGCAGTTACTCGGAGGGAGGATCCTACGAGCAGTACTTC
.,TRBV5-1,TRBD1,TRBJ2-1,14,CASSTRQGVNEQFF,TGCGCCAGCAGCACCCGCCAGGGGGTTAATGAGCAGTTCTTC
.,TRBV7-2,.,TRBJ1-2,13,CASSGGPGYGYTF,TGTGCCAGCAGCGGGGGGCCCGGCTATGGCTACACCTTC
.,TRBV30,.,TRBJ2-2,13,CAWSGAAAGELFF,TGTGCCTGGAGTGGGGCGGCCGCCGGGGAGCTGTTTTTT
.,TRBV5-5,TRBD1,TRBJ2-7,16,CASSMNRGWFSYEQYF,TGTGCCAGCAGCATGAACAGGGGGTGGTTCTCCTACGAGCAGTACTTC
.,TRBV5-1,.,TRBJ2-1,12,CASSSQGGEQFF,TGCGCCAGCAGCTCCCAGGGGGGTGAGCAGTTCTTC
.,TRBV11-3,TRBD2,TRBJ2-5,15,CASSPSGTSGSLQYF,TGTGCCAGCAGCCCCTCCGGGACTAGCGGATCGCTGCAGTACTTC
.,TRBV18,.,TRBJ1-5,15,CASSPPIRGRQPQHF,TGTGCCAGCTCACCACCGATCCGGGGGCGTCAGCCCCAGCATTTT
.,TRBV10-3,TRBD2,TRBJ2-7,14,CAISSGTSGYEQYF,TGTGCCATCAGTTCCGGGACTAGCGGATACGAGCAGTACTTC
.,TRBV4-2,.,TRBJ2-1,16,CASSQEAEAATNVQFF,TGTGCCAGCAGCCAAGAAGCGGAGGCGGCGACAAACGTGCAGTTCTTC
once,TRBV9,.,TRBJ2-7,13,CASSSGLLGEQYF,TGTGCCAGCAGTTCGGGACTCCTTGGGGAGCAGTACTTC
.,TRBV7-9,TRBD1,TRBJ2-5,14,CASSGETGEETQYF,TGTGCCAGCAGCGGAGAAACAGGGGAAGAGACCCAGTACTTC
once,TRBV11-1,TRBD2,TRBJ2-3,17,CASSFPRGEPTEDTQYF,TGTGCCAGCAGCTTCCCCCGGGGGGAGCCTACGGAAGATACGCAGTATTTT